The rows below give T cell receptor beta chains drawn from one sample of a study of vaccination and CD4 T cells after COVID-19. What these receptors recognize is not known. TCRdb ran MiXCR on the PCR reads and lists one entry per CDR3 protein. The sample has more than 13,000 distinct CDR3 sequences, 20% to 25% seen once. The sample consisted of CD4+ T cells from blood, cultured in vitro, taken after SARS-CoV-2 vaccination. All receptors derive from a human donor who had recovered from COVID-19. Each CDR3 is given with its conserved first and last residue. D genes are given only for firm matches. Expanded clones are given a class, and other clones once, few, many or no size at all.

abundance	d_gene	v_gene	j_gene	CDR3nt	CDR3aa
few	TRBD1	TRBV18	TRBJ2-5	TGTGCCAGCTCACCACCGGGACAGGTCGTTCGGGGCCAGTACTTC	CASSPPGQVVRGQYF
few	NA	TRBV7-6	TRBJ1-1	TGTGCCAGCAGCCTGATCGGTGGATCGACTGAAGCTTTCTTT	CASSLIGGSTEAFF
NA	NA	TRBV4-3	TRBJ1-2	TGCGCCAGCAGCCAAGATCCGCGGTCTAACTATGGCTACACCTTC	CASSQDPRSNYGYTF
NA	NA	TRBV19	TRBJ1-5	TGTGCCAGTAGTATCCGGGGGAACCAGTATAGCAATCAGCCCCAGCATTTT	CASSIRGNQYSNQPQHF
few	NA	TRBV6-1	TRBJ1-1	TGTGCCAGCACCCGAAAGCGGAACACTGAAGCTTTCTTT	CASTRKRNTEAFF
NA	NA	TRBV10-3	TRBJ2-1	TGTGCCATCAGCCAAACACCGGGACCTCGGCCGAGGTCCTACAATGAGCAGTTCTTC	CAISQTPGPRPRSYNEQFF
NA	NA	TRBV9	TRBJ2-3	TGTGCCAGCAGCGTAGGGGGAGATACGCAGTATTTT	CASSVGGDTQYF
NA	NA	TRBV4-1	TRBJ2-5	TGCGCCAGCAGTCGGGACTCCCAAGAGACCCAGTACTTC	CASSRDSQETQYF
NA	TRBD2	TRBV6-2/TRBV6-3	TRBJ2-1	TGTGCCAGCAGTTCGCCTATGGGACTAGCGGGAGGGGTTTACAATGAGCAGTTCTTC	CASSSPMGLAGGVYNEQFF
few	NA	TRBV7-2	TRBJ2-3	TGTGCCAGCAGCTCAACGGGGCGCGGAGCTCACACAGATACGCAGTATTTT	CASSSTGRGAHTDTQYF
NA	NA	TRBV18	TRBJ2-7	TGTGCCAGCTCCCGGACAAGCTCCTACGAGCAGTACTTC	CASSRTSSYEQYF
few	NA	TRBV28	TRBJ1-1	TGTGCCAGCAGTCCCCCAGGGAAGGGCACTGAAGCTTTCTTT	CASSPPGKGTEAFF
few	NA	TRBV7-2	TRBJ1-2	TGTGCCAGCAGCTTAGATGTAGTGGGAGGGAACTATGGCTACACCTTC	CASSLDVVGGNYGYTF
NA	NA	TRBV7-2	TRBJ2-7	TGTGCCAGCAGCTTAGGCGGGCCCAGCTCCTACGAGCAGTACTTC	CASSLGGPSSYEQYF
NA	TRBD1	TRBV5-1	TRBJ2-5	TGCGCCAGCAGCCGGGACAGGGTATCCCGGCACCAAGAGACCCAGTACTTC	CASSRDRVSRHQETQYF
NA	NA	TRBV6-5	TRBJ1-4	TGTGCCAGCAGTTACCCACAAACTGCAACTAATGAAAAACTGTTTTTT	CASSYPQTATNEKLFF
once	NA	TRBV24-1	TRBJ1-1	TGTGCCACCAGTGAGGGGACGAAGAACACTGAAGCTTTCTTT	CATSEGTKNTEAFF
NA	TRBD2	TRBV6-5	TRBJ2-4	TGTGCCAGCAGTTTCTCGGGGCTAGCGGGAGGCCGGGGCAAAAACATTCAGTACTTC	CASSFSGLAGGRGKNIQYF
few	NA	TRBV28	TRBJ1-1	TGTGCCAGCAGGGGTGACAGTACGAACACTGAAGCTTTCTTT	CASRGDSTNTEAFF
NA	NA	TRBV29-1	TRBJ2-1	TGCAGCGTAGAGGGAGTAGTATGGAATGAGCAGTTCTTC	CSVEGVVWNEQFF
few	NA	TRBV20-1	TRBJ1-2	TGCAGTGCTCCCTCGGAGGGCAGGGGCCTTGGCTACACCTTC	CSAPSEGRGLGYTF
medium-sized	NA	TRBV27	TRBJ1-2	TGTGCCAGCGGCTTCTGGGGGATTAACTATGGCTACACCTTC	CASGFWGINYGYTF
NA	NA	TRBV7-2	TRBJ1-4	TGTGCCAGCAGCTTAGTTGCAGACGAAAAACTGTTTTTT	CASSLVADEKLFF
NA	NA	TRBV18	TRBJ2-6	TGTGCCAGCTCCGGCTTGGGATCTGGGGCCAACGTCCTGACTTTC	CASSGLGSGANVLTF
NA	TRBD1	TRBV28	TRBJ1-1	TGTGCCAGCGGACAGGGGGTAGCGATGGCTGAAGCTTTCTTT	CASGQGVAMAEAFF
NA	NA	TRBV10-1	TRBJ2-6	TGCGCCAGCAGTGAGTCGGACGGAATCTCTGGGGCCAACGTCCTGACTTTC	CASSESDGISGANVLTF
NA	NA	TRBV7-2	TRBJ2-1	TGTGCCAGCAGCTTAGACGGCCGCTCCTACAATGAGCAGTTCTTC	CASSLDGRSYNEQFF
few	NA	TRBV28	TRBJ1-5	TGTGCCAGCAGTTTTCGGGGGTCTGGTCAGCCCCAGCATTTT	CASSFRGSGQPQHF
few	NA	TRBV7-2	TRBJ2-2	TGTGCCAGCAGCTTACAACAGAACACCGGGGAGCTGTTTTTT	CASSLQQNTGELFF
NA	NA	TRBV20-1	TRBJ2-7	TGCAGTGCTCCCGGACAGCCCTACGAGCAGTACTTC	CSAPGQPYEQYF
NA	NA	TRBV19	TRBJ1-4	TGTGCCAGTAGTGCTCGTACCGGGACTACTAATGAAAAACTGTTTTTT	CASSARTGTTNEKLFF
NA	TRBD2	TRBV5-4	TRBJ2-7	TGTGCCAGCACCCCAGCGGGAGGGCGCTCCTACGAGCAGTACTTC	CASTPAGGRSYEQYF
NA	NA	TRBV7-9	TRBJ1-5	TGTGCCAGCAGCTACTATGGCCACGGACGCAATCAGCCCCAGCATTTT	CASSYYGHGRNQPQHF
NA	TRBD1	TRBV5-1	TRBJ1-2	TGCGCCAGCGGTGAGACAGGGGCGTATGGCTACACCTTC	CASGETGAYGYTF
NA	TRBD2	TRBV7-2	TRBJ2-5	TGTGCCAGCAGCTTAGCGAGGAAACTAGCGGGAGCTGGAGGGGAGACCCAGTACTTC	CASSLARKLAGAGGETQYF
medium-sized	NA	TRBV20-1	TRBJ2-3	TGCAGTGCTAGTCTATTGGGTACGCAGTATTTT	CSASLLGTQYF
few	TRBD2	TRBV24-1	TRBJ2-4	TGTGCCACCAGTGTCGGGACTAGCGGGAGTCGTGCCAAAAACATTCAGTACTTC	CATSVGTSGSRAKNIQYF